The source of this T cell receptor (beta chain) is a study of post-analysis software for immune sequencing data (dated by TCRdb to the mid-2010s). With regard to the full study: Recorded disease courses included relapsing-remitting, secondary progressive and progressive-relapsing multiple sclerosis, with some patients lacking subtype annotation. A subset of samples was prepared in parallel using single-end sample barcoding, then pooled and co-amplified after Illumina adapter ligation. The patient repertoires were compared against some twelve previously published healthy control repertoires obtained from donors aged 6 to 25 years.

TCR beta repertoires were profiled from peripheral blood of about a dozen young patients with multiple sclerosis to demonstrate the VDJtools post-analysis software. The multiple sclerosis patients were children and adolescents between roughly 6 and 16 years of age. Per the germline V gene, SGHRS is the CDR1 and YFSETQ is the CDR2. From the cysteine up to the phenylalanine, the CDR3 has a length of 14 residues. Only the CDR3 DNA stays, 42 bases, in frame from base 1. For this chain, trimming is 0 bases at the V end and 6 bases at the J end, and the number of junction bases without a gene match is 4. Study-wide conclusions, independent of this receptor: Normalized Chao1 diversity was significantly lower in multiple sclerosis patients than controls, suggesting substantial peripheral T-cell clonal expansion. The multiple sclerosis patient group was slightly younger than the control group. Direct clustering with F measure revealed strong co-clustering of samples prepared in the same batch, which led to a batch-effect correction. Significantly higher frequencies in patients than in controls were found for roughly five TRBV segments, including TRBV5-6, TRBV5-1 and TRBV20-1.

This clonotype has a handful of counts. Its recognized antigen is unknown. Base qualities are not provided; no much larger clone lies one nucleotide away. Library preparation employed PCR. Sequencing relied on an Illumina HiSeq 2500. Unique molecular identifiers were incorporated into TCR beta cDNA libraries to reduce PCR and sequencing biases. About 0.5 million cDNA molecules were obtained for every 1 to 10 million input T cells, so each molecule roughly corresponded to one T cell. The same protocol used for the earlier healthy control dataset was applied to prepare and sequence the patient libraries. Samples belonging to the same batch were prepared together, multiplexed and sequenced on a shared HiSeq lane. Regarding the original processing steps: MIGEC was used to process the raw barcoded reads, and molecular identifier groups with only a single read were discarded before consensus assembly and CDR3 extraction. Clonotype tables were post-analysed with VDJtools, normalizing diversity by down-sampling all datasets to the smallest sample size. Repertoire overlap clustering matched CDR3 amino acid but not nucleotide sequences to correct batch-related cross-sample contamination. The public sequencing data were trimmed at Q25 with fastp and processed into clonotypes with MiXCR by TCRdb, which kept only in-frame beta chains. Rows with one shared CDR3 protein collapse into an entry with the most common genes and DNA. The V and J calls, along with clone size, are taken from TCRdb and not from the paper's own processing. This sample gives roughly 600,000 distinct CDR3 sequences in total; around 40% of them show up just once. The ten largest clones capture more than 1.5% of the sample.

Sequenced input: blood. The V gene is TRBV5-1 and the J gene is TRBJ2-7; TRBD1 lines up with 9 middle nucleotides. This TCR was recovered from a girl between 10 and 17 years old with multiple sclerosis. The DNA is as follows: TGCGCCAGCAGCTTGGGGGACAGGGTCCGCGAGCAGTACTTC. The encoded protein is CASSLGDRVREQYF.